These 16 T cell receptor beta chains originate from one sample sequenced in a study of radiation and T cells in renal cell carcinoma (dated by TCRdb to 2020 to 2021). Library preparation employed the immunoSEQ multiplex PCR assay. Entries here come from immuneACCESS through TCRdb and include only in-frame sequences with V and J called. Some clones fail to appear in such tables; in the studies checked, an unresolved V gene covers under half of the shortfall, and the cause of the remainder is unknown. The sample has about 120,000 clones on record, around 81% of them singletons. In total, the top ten clones hold roughly 5% of the sample. Explained via the paper, the time point label denotes: blood 2 weeks post-SBRT. The meaning of the sample's treatment or condition label: 15 Gy SBRT to primary tumor, nephrectomy 4 weeks later. Here the sequenced sample was blood, taken from a patient whose treatment included radiotherapy and nephrectomy. The receptors originated from a man in his forties or fifties with renal cell carcinoma.

This chain uses TRBV7-2 with TRBJ1-5; 7 nucleotides align to TRBD1. Germline loops: CDR1 SGHTA, CDR2 FQGNSA. The CDR3 runs to 18 residues. Trimming took 4 bases from V and 5 from J; bases not matched to a gene: 17. The CDR3 DNA reads TGTGCCAGCAGCTCCAAGGGGGCTACAGGGAGGGCCTATCAGCCCCAGCATTTT. It yields the protein CASSSKGATGRAYQPQHF.

The rearrangement joins TRBV11-2 to TRBJ1-1; D remains unclear. Germline CDR1 reads SGHAT; CDR2 reads FQNNGV. The CDR3 sequence is 13 residues long. Trimming took 5 bases from V and 2 from J, leaving 9 bases between them. The CDR3 reads CASSPGPNTEAFF. CDR3 DNA: TGTGCCAGCAGCCCCGGCCCTAACACTGAAGCTTTCTTT.

The chain employs TRBV6-5 and TRBJ2-1; 11 positions agree with TRBD2. J gave up 4 bases and V 6 bases, and 5 bases lay outside the gene matches. Germline assignment: CDR1 MNHEY and CDR2 SVGAGI. The CDR3 is made up of 15 amino acids. This chain's CDR3 is CASRLAGGQYNEQFF. DNA of the CDR3: TGTGCCAGCAGATTAGCGGGAGGGCAATACAATGAGCAGTTCTTC.

CDR3 coding DNA: TGTGCCAGCAGCCAGAGGCGACTAGCGGGAGGGGTGCAGTATTTT. This codes for CASSQRRLAGGVQYF. This chain links TRBV7-8 with TRBJ2-3, with 14 bases matching TRBD2. Unmatched junction bases numbered 9, after V lost 5 bases and J lost 11 bases. Germline lookup yields CDR1 SGHVS and CDR2 FQNEAQ. The CDR3 covers 15 residues.

This sequence joins TRBV7-9 and TRBJ1-5; perhaps TRBD1 as D (5 bases). V was shortened by 6 bases and J by 1 base, with 19 bases between the two germline ends. In germline, CDR1 is SEHNR, CDR2 FQNEAQ (reference sequence). The CDR3 totals 17 residues. The CDR3 DNA reads as TGTGCCAGCAGTGACGATGGCTGGGGCAGGAGCAATCAGCCCCAGCATTTT. Amino acids: CASSDDGWGRSNQPQHF. Supplemented by reference TRBV7-9 and TRBJ1-5, the full variable domain reads DTGVSQNPRHKITKRGQNVTFRCDPISEHNRLYWYRQTLGQGPEFLTYFQNEAQLEKSRLLSDRFSAERPKGSFSTLEIQRTEQGDSAMYLCASSDDGWGRSNQPQHFGDGTRLSIL.

The chain links TRBV30 to TRBJ2-3; no firm D call. The CDR3 consists of 14 residues. V lost 7 bases and J lost 4, with 18 bases in between. Germline loops: CDR1 GTSNPN, CDR2 SVGIG (reference sequence). This CDR3 reads CAYGPSARADTQYF. The CDR3 DNA follows: TGTGCCTACGGACCCAGCGCCCGGGCAGATACGCAGTATTTT.

This clone came up once. This chain uses TRBV19 with TRBJ2-1; 10 bases are shared with TRBD1. Germline-derived CDR1 and CDR2 are LNHDA and SQIVND (reference sequence). CDR3 length equals 16 residues. V shed 2 bases, J shed 6 bases, and the junction held 7 bases outside the gene matches. The CDR3 region has the DNA TGTGCCAGTAGTATATTTGGGACAGGGGTCTCCAATGAGCAGTTCTTC. This sequence encodes CASSIFGTGVSNEQFF. Full variable domain (outside the CDR3, taken from reference TRBV19 and TRBJ2-1): DGGITQSPKYLFRKEGQNVTLSCEQNLNHDAMYWYRQDPGQGLRLIYYSQIVNDFQKGDIAEGYSVSREKKESFPLTVTSAQKNPTAFYLCASSIFGTGVSNEQFFGPGTRLTVL.

The V call is TRBV7-9, the J call TRBJ2-7; D is tentatively TRBD1 or TRBD2 (7 bases each). The CDR3 totals 14 residues. Germline CDR1 SEHNR, CDR2 FQNEAQ (reference sequence). V was shortened by 0 bases and J by 5 bases, with 11 bases between the two germline ends. In DNA form, the CDR3 reads TGTGCCAGCAGCTTAGCGCGGGGGACAGACGAGCAGTACTTC. Translated, it gives CASSLARGTDEQYF.

This clone was seen a few times. The chain employs TRBV6-1 and TRBJ1-5, with D tentatively TRBD1 (5 bases). Germline V CDR1 and CDR2: MNHNS, SASEGT. CDR3 size: 15 residues. Trimming took off 2 bases at V and 1 base at J, with 9 bases between the two ends. Here the CDR3 reads CASSESRGSNQPQHF. For the CDR3, the DNA is TGTGCCAGCAGTGAATCAAGGGGCAGCAATCAGCCCCAGCATTTT.

The gene calls are TRBV5-5 and TRBJ2-5; D remains ambiguous. Germline assignment: CDR1 SGHKS and CDR2 YYEKEE (reference sequence). This CDR3 region has 13 residues. The germline V and J ends were trimmed by 1 base and 5 bases, with 9 bases remaining between them. CDR3: CASSLIAAETQYF. The CDR3 nucleotides read TGTGCCAGCAGCTTGATAGCTGCGGAGACCCAGTACTTC.

The chain couples TRBV6-6 to TRBJ2-7; D is unclear. The germline V gene has CDR1 MNHNY and CDR2 SVGAGI (reference sequence). This CDR3 region has 16 residues. V lost 5 bases, J lost 0 bases, and 17 bases lay in between. The CDR3 DNA sequence: TGTGCCAGCAGTCCGCACCGGACGGAAATCTCCTACGAGCAGTACTTC. It codes for CASSPHRTEISYEQYF.

This rearrangement joins TRBV7-2 to TRBJ2-1; TRBD2 agrees at 14 bases. Germline CDR1 reads SGHTA; CDR2 reads FQGNSA. V was clipped by 1 base and J by 10 bases; unmatched bases: 6. The CDR3 sequence is 16 residues long. CDR3 region: CASSLGLAGGFWEQFF. The DNA of the CDR3 is TGTGCCAGCAGCTTAGGACTAGCGGGGGGGTTTTGGGAGCAGTTCTTC.

This clone came up a few times. This chain joins TRBV2 and TRBJ2-7; unclear D gene. The CDR3 totals 11 residues. V shed 6 bases and J shed 5 bases, with 8 bases lying between them. Germline V gene sequence: CDR1 SNHLY, CDR2 FYNNEI. CDR3 residues: CASRVNNEQYF. CDR3 nucleotide sequence: TGTGCCAGCAGAGTTAATAACGAGCAGTACTTC.

The V gene is TRBV6-5, the J gene TRBJ1-2; D not resolved. Germline lookup yields CDR1 MNHEY and CDR2 SVGAGI. The CDR3 runs 14 residues. V dropped 0 bases and J dropped 4 bases, with 9 bases sitting between them. The DNA for the CDR3 is TGTGCCAGCAGTTACTCGTCCGGGTCCTATGGCTACACCTTC. As protein: CASSYSSGSYGYTF.

About this clone: One end of the junction fails to match germline, which may point to a read error. The genes are TRBV7-2 and TRBJ1-4, with 9 bases matching TRBD1. The germline gives CDR1 SGHTA, CDR2 FQGNSA. There are 14 residues in the CDR3. The CDR3 spells CASSLGTGFEKLFF. DNA of the CDR3: TGTGCCAGCAGTTTAGGGACAGGGTTTGAAAAACTGTTTTTT. Combining the CDR3 with reference TRBV7-2 and TRBJ1-4 gives the whole variable domain GAGVSQSPSNKVTEKGKDVELRCDPISGHTALYWYRQSLGQGLEFLIYFQGNSAPDKSGLPSDRFSAERTGGSVSTLTIQRTQQEDSAVYLCASSLGTGFEKLFFGSGTQLSVL.

The chain uses TRBV7-2 and TRBJ2-2; D remains unclear. The CDR3 contains 13 residues. With 5 bases removed from V and 4 bases from J, the gap between germline ends came to 8 bases. CDR1 and CDR2 (germline): SGHTA, FQGNSA. This CDR3 reads CASSLETTGELFF. Here the CDR3 DNA reads TGTGCCAGCAGCCTCGAGACCACCGGGGAGCTGTTTTTT.